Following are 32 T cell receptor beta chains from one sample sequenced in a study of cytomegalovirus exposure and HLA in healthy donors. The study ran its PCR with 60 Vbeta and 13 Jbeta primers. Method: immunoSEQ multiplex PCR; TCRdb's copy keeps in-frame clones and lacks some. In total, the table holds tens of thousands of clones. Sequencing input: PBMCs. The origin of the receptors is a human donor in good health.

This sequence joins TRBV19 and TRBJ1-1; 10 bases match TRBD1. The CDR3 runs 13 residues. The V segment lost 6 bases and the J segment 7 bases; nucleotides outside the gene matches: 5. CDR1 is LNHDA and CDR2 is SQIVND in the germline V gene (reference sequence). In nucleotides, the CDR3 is TGTGCCAGTAGCGACAGGGGGCATAGTGAAGCTTTCTTT. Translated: CASSDRGHSEAFF. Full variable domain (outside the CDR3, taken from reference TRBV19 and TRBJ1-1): DGGITQSPKYLFRKEGQNVTLSCEQNLNHDAMYWYRQDPGQGLRLIYYSQIVNDFQKGDIAEGYSVSREKKESFPLTVTSAQKNPTAFYLCASSDRGHSEAFFGQGTRLTVV.

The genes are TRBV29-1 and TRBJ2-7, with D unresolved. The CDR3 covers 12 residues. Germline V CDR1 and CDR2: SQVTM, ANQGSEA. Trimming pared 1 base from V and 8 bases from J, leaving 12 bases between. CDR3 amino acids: CSVEVPPGQQYF. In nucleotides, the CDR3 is TGCAGCGTTGAAGTGCCCCCTGGCCAGCAGTACTTC.

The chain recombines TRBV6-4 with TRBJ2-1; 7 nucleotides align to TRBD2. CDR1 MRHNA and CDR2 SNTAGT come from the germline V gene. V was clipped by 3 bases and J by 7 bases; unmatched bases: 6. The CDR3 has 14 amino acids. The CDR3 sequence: CASSEKGGENEQFF. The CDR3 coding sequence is TGTGCCAGCAGTGAGAAGGGAGGGGAGAATGAGCAGTTCTTC.

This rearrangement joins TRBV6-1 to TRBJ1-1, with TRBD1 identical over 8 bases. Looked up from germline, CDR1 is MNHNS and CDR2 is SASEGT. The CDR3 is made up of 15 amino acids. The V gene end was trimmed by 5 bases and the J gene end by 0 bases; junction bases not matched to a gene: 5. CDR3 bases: TGTGCCAGCAGTTCCCAGACAGGGGTGAACACTGAAGCTTTCTTT. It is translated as CASSSQTGVNTEAFF.

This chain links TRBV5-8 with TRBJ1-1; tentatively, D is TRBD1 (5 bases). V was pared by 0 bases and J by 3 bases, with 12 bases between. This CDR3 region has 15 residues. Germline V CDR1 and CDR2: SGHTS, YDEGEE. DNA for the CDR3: TGTGCCAGCAGCTTGGCGGGGGGGAGGGACACTGAAGCTTTCTTT. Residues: CASSLAGGRDTEAFF.

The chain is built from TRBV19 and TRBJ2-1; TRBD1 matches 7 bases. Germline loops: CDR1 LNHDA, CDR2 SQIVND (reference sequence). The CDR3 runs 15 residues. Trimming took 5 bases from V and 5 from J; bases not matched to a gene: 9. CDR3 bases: TGTGCCAGTAGTGTCACCGGGACAGCAAACAATGAGCAGTTCTTC. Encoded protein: CASSVTGTANNEQFF.

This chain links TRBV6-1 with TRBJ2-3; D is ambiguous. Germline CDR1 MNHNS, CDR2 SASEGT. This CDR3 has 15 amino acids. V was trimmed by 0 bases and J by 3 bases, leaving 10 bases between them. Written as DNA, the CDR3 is TGTGCCAGCAGTGAAGCGCTTCGAGCAACAGATACGCAGTATTTT. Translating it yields CASSEALRATDTQYF.

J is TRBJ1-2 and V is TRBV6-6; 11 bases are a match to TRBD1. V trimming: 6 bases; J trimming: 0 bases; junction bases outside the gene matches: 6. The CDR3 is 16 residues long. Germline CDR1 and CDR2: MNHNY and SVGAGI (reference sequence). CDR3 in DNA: TGTGCCAGCAGCCAGGACAGGGGGCGAACTAACTATGGCTACACCTTC. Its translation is CASSQDRGRTNYGYTF.

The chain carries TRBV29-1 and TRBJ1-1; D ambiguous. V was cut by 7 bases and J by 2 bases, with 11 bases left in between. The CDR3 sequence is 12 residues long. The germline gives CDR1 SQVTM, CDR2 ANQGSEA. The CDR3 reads CSGSQQNTEAFF. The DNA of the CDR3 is TGCAGCGGTTCACAGCAAAACACTGAAGCTTTCTTT.

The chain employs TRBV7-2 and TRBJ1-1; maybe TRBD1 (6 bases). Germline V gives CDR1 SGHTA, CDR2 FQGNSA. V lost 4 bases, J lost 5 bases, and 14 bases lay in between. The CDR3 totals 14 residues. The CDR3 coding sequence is TGTGCCAGCAGCTCAGACGGGCAGGGGACTGAAGCTTTCTTT. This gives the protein CASSSDGQGTEAFF.

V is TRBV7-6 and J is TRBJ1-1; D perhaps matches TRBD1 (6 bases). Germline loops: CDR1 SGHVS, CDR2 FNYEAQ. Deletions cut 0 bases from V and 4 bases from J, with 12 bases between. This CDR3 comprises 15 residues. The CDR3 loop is CASSLATGWGTEAFF. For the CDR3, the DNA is TGTGCCAGCAGCTTAGCAACAGGGTGGGGCACTGAAGCTTTCTTT. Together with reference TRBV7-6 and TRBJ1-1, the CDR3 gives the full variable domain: GAGVSQSPRYKVTKRGQDVALRCDPISGHVSLYWYRQALGQGPEFLTYFNYEAQQDKSGLPNDRFSAERPEGSISTLTIQRTEQRDSAMYRCASSLATGWGTEAFFGQGTRLTVV.

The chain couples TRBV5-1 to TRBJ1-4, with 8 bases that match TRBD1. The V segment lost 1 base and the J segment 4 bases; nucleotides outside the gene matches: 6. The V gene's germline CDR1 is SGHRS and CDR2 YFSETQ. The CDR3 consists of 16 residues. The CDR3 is CASSLRQGMVNEKLFF. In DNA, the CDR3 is TGCGCCAGCAGCTTGAGACAGGGGATGGTTAATGAAAAACTGTTTTTT.

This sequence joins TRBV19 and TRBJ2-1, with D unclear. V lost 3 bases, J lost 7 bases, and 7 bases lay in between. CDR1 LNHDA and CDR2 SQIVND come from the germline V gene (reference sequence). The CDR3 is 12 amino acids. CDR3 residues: CASSIPGNEQFF. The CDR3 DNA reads TGTGCCAGTAGTATCCCCGGGAATGAGCAGTTCTTC.

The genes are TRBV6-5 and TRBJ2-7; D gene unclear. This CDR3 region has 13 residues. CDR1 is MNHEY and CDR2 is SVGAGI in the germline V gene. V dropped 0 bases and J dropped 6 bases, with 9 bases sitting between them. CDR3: CASSYSWASEQYF. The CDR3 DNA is TGTGCCAGCAGTTACTCGTGGGCCTCCGAGCAGTACTTC.

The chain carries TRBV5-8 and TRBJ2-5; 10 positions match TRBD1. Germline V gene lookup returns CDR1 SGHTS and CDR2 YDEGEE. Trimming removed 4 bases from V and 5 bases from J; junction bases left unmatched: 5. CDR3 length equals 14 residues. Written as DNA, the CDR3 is TGTGCCAGCAGCATCGGGACAGGGGCTGAGACCCAGTACTTC. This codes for CASSIGTGAETQYF.

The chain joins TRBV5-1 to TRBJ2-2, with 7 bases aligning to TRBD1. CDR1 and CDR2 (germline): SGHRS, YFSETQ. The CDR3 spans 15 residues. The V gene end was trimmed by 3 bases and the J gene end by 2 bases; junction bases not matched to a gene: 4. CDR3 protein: CASSSGQLNTGELFF. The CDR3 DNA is TGCGCCAGCAGCTCGGGACAGCTTAACACCGGGGAGCTGTTTTTT.

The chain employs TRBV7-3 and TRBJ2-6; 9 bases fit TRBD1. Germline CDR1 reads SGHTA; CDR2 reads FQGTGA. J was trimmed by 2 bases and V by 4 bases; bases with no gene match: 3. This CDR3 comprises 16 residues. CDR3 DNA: TGTGCCAGCAGCTACACAGGGGGCACTGGGGCCAACGTCCTGACTTTC. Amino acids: CASSYTGGTGANVLTF.

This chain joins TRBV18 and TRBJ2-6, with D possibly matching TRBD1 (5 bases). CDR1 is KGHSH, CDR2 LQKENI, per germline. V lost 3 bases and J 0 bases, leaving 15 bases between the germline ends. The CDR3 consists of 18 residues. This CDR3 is CASSPLDTNPSGANVLTF. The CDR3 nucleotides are TGTGCCAGCTCACCTCTGGACACAAACCCCTCTGGGGCCAACGTCCTGACTTTC.

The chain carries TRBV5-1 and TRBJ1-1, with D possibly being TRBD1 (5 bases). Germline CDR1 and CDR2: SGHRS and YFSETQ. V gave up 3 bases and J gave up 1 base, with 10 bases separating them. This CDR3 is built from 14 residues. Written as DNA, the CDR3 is TGCGCCAGCAGCTGGACATCGGGGAACACTGAAGCTTTCTTT. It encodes CASSWTSGNTEAFF.

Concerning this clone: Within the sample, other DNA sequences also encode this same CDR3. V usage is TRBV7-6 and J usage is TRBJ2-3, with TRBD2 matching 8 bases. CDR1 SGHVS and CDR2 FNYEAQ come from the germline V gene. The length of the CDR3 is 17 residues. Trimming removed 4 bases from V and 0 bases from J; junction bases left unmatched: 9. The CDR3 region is CASSYRGGASSTDTQYF. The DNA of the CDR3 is TGTGCCAGCAGCTATCGGGGGGGGGCCTCTAGCACAGATACGCAGTATTTT.

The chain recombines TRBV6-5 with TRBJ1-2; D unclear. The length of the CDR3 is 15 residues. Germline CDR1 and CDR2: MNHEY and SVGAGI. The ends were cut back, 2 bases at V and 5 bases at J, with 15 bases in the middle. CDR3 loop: CASSYDRVQTYGYTF. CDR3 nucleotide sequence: TGTGCCAGCAGTTACGATCGTGTACAGACATATGGCTACACCTTC.

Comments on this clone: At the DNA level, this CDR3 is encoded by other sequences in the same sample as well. CDR3 region: CASSLATSSYEQYF. The CDR3 DNA reads as TGTGCCAGCAGCTTGGCCACCAGCTCCTACGAGCAGTACTTC. The chain joins TRBV5-6 to TRBJ2-7; no reliable D call. The CDR3 loop spans 14 amino acids. Between the trimmed V and J ends, which lost 0 bases and 0 bases, there was a span of 7 bases. The germline V gene has CDR1 SGHDT and CDR2 YYEEEE.

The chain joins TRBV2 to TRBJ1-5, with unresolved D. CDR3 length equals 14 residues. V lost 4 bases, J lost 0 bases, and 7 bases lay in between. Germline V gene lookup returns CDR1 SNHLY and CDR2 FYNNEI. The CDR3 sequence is CASSGSVSNQPQHF. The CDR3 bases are TGTGCCAGCAGTGGGTCAGTTAGCAATCAGCCCCAGCATTTT. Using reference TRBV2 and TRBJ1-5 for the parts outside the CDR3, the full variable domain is EPEVTQTPSHQVTQMGQEVILRCVPISNHLYFYWYRQILGQKVEFLVSFYNNEISEKSEIFDDQFSVERPDGSNFTLKIRSTKLEDSAMYFCASSGSVSNQPQHFGDGTRLSIL.

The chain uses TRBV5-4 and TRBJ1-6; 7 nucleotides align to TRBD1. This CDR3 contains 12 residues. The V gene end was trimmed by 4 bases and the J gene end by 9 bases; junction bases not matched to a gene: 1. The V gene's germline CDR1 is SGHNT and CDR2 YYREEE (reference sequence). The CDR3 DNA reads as TGTGCCAGCAGCCCAGGGGGTTCACCCCTCCACTTT. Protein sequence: CASSPGGSPLHF.

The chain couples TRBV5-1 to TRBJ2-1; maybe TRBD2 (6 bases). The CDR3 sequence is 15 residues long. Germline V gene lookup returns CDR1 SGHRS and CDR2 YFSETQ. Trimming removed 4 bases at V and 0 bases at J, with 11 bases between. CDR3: CASSLVGLSYNEQFF. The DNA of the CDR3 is TGCGCCAGCAGCCTCGTGGGACTCTCCTACAATGAGCAGTTCTTC.

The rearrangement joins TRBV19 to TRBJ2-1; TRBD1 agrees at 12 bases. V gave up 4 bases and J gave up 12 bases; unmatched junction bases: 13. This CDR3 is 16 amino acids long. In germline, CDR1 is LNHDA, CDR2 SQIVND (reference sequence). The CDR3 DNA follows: TGTGCCAGTAGTAACCCTTGGGACAGGGGGCAATTGGGGCAGTTCTTC. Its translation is CASSNPWDRGQLGQFF.

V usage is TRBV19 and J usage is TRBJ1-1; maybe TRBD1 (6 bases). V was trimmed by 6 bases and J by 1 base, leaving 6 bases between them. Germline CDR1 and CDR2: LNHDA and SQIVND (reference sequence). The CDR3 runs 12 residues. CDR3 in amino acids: CASRDRNTEAFF. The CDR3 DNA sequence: TGTGCCAGTAGGGACAGGAACACTGAAGCTTTCTTT.

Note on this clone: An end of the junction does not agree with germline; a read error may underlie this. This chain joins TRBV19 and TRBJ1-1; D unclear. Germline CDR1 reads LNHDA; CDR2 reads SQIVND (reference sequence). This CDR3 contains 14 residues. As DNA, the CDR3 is TGTGCCAGTAGTACCCAGAGGATGAACACTGAAGATTTCTTT. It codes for CASSTQRMNTEDFF.

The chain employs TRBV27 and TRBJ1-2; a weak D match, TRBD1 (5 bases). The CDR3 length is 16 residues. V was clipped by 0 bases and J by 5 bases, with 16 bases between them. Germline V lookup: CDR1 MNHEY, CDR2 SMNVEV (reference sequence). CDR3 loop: CASSLSGGSTPYGYTF. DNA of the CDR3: TGTGCCAGCAGTTTATCGGGGGGATCTACCCCTTATGGCTACACCTTC.

CDR3 sequence: CASSWTGGGYEQYF. The CDR3 DNA follows: TGTGCCAGCAGCTGGACTGGCGGAGGCTACGAGCAGTACTTC. The chain joins TRBV5-5 to TRBJ2-7; D possibly corresponds to TRBD2 (5 bases). Germline CDR1 and CDR2: SGHKS and YYEKEE (reference sequence). CDR3 length equals 14 residues. Deletions cut 3 bases from V and 3 bases from J, with 13 bases between.

CDR3 nucleotides: TGTGCCAGCAGCCCCGCCCGGACAGGGGGTACCGGGGAGCTGTTTTTT. This gives the protein CASSPARTGGTGELFF. The chain carries TRBV7-6 and TRBJ2-2; 10 nucleotides line up with TRBD1. CDR1 and CDR2 from the germline V gene are SGHVS and FNYEAQ. Trimming took 5 bases from V and 5 from J; bases not matched to a gene: 8. This CDR3 is 16 amino acids long.

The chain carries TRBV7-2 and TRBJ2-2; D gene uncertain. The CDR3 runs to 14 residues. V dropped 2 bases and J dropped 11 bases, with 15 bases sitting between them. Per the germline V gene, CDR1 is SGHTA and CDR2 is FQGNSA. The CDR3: CASSLLGRVGELFF. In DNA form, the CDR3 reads TGTGCCAGCAGCTTACTAGGCCGGGTTGGCGAGCTGTTTTTT. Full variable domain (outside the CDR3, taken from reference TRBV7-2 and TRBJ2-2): GAGVSQSPSNKVTEKGKDVELRCDPISGHTALYWYRQSLGQGLEFLIYFQGNSAPDKSGLPSDRFSAERTGGSVSTLTIQRTQQEDSAVYLCASSLLGRVGELFFGEGSRLTVL.